The clone carrying this T cell receptor beta chain occurred many times. Germline V gives CDR1 MNHEY, CDR2 SMNVEV (reference sequence). CDR3 length: 18 residues. V was trimmed by 5 bases and J by 2 bases, leaving 25 bases between them. The data derive from a study of identical twins. Each CDR3 protein gets one entry after TCRdb re-called the 5' RACE reads with MiXCR. The sample includes nearly 250,000 distinct CDR3 sequences, around 6.6% seen only once; the top ten take 3.5% to 4%. This same sample was also part of a study on yellow fever vaccine responses in identical twins.

The material sequenced was memory (CD45RO+) T cells sorted from blood. V usage is TRBV27 and J usage is TRBJ2-7; either TRBD1 or TRBD2 may fit D (5 bases each). This clonotype originated in a woman aged 18-29 years in good health. CDR3 protein: CASSPTDLGLRRPYEQYF. The DNA of the CDR3 is TGTGCCAGCAGTCCGACAGATCTAGGACTCCGTCGGCCCTACGAGCAGTACTTC.